One and the same sample provided the 8 T cell receptor beta chains below, sequenced in a study of blood T cell repertoires in COVID-19 (dated by TCRdb to 2020 to 2022). Preparation of the library involved the immunoSEQ multiplex PCR assay. Held by TCRdb, this immuneACCESS table contains in-frame sequences only and omits some clones. Under half of the omission traces to an unresolved V gene where checked; the cause of the rest is unknown. The sample table shows 45,000 to 70,000 clones, and around four fifths are seen once. 13% of the sample is taken by the ten largest. Sequencing was performed on peripheral blood. These receptors all stem from a woman older than 75 with acute or convalescent COVID-19.

This chain links TRBV6-5 with TRBJ2-7; D is unclear. Looked up from germline, CDR1 is MNHEY and CDR2 is SVGAGI. The CDR3 contains 12 residues. Trimming removed 8 bases from V and 0 bases from J, with 8 bases in between. CDR3 DNA sequence: TGTGCCAGCCAACTTAGCTCCTACGAGCAGTACTTC. Translation: CASQLSSYEQYF.

The chain recombines TRBV2 with TRBJ1-1; D remains ambiguous. The CDR3 has 13 residues. Germline V gene data show CDR1 as SNHLY and CDR2 as FYNNEI. V dropped 1 base and J dropped 2 bases, with 5 bases sitting between them. The CDR3 region is CASSEEQNTEAFF. CDR3 DNA: TGTGCCAGCAGTGAAGAGCAAAACACTGAAGCTTTCTTT.

The J gene is TRBJ1-3, the V gene TRBV7-9; TRBD1 aligns across 8 bases. Germline V gives CDR1 SEHNR, CDR2 FQNEAQ (reference sequence). V dropped 1 base and J dropped 2; count of bases not matched to a gene: 1. This CDR3 has 15 residues. The CDR3: CASSLGQGTGNTIYF. The CDR3 nucleotides are TGTGCCAGCAGCTTAGGACAGGGGACTGGAAACACCATATATTTT.

The chain couples TRBV2 to TRBJ2-7, with D uncertain. The V and J ends lost 6 bases and 0 bases respectively, with 12 bases between them. The CDR3 sequence is 14 residues long. In germline, CDR1 is SNHLY, CDR2 FYNNEI. The CDR3 nucleotides are TGTGCCAGCAGACCGACTCGAAGCTCCTACGAGCAGTACTTC. This translates into CASRPTRSSYEQYF.

The count of this clone is one. V gene TRBV5-6 combines with J gene TRBJ2-7; D is ambiguous. The germline V gene has CDR1 SGHDT and CDR2 YYEEEE. The CDR3 runs to 15 residues. V was pared by 0 bases and J by 3 bases, with 13 bases between. The CDR3 nucleotides read TGTGCCAGCAGCTTGGGCCAGGTAACCAACTACGAGCAGTACTTC. Translation: CASSLGQVTNYEQYF.

This clone was recorded many times. V usage is TRBV2 and J usage is TRBJ1-2, with D tentatively TRBD1 (5 bases). Deletions cut 5 bases from V and 4 bases from J, with 20 bases between. CDR1 and CDR2 from the germline V gene are SNHLY and FYNNEI. The CDR3 has 16 residues. The CDR3 region has the DNA TGTGCCAGCAGTTCCAACCGGGACCGGGGAGGCTATGGCTACACCTTC. It encodes CASSSNRDRGGYGYTF.

The rearrangement links TRBV6-5 to TRBJ1-3, with TRBD1 matching 7 bases. This CDR3 comprises 15 residues. V lost 6 bases to trimming and J lost 0 bases; unmatched junction nucleotides: 5. Germline values: CDR1 MNHEY, CDR2 SVGAGI. The CDR3 loop reads CASRGTATSGNTIYF. For the CDR3, the DNA is TGTGCCAGCAGAGGGACAGCTACCTCTGGAAACACCATATATTTT.

The genes are TRBV13 and TRBJ1-2; 9 nucleotides line up with TRBD1. Germline V CDR1 and CDR2: PRHDT, FYEKMQ (reference sequence). Unmatched junction bases numbered 8, after V lost 6 bases and J lost 0 bases. The CDR3 length is 16 residues. The CDR3, as DNA: TGTGCCAGCAGTCGTCGGGACAGGGTAGCTAACTATGGCTACACCTTC. Translated, it gives CASSRRDRVANYGYTF.